The entry below gives a single T cell receptor (beta chain) sequence along with its context. The antigen remains undetermined. The V gene's germline CDR1 is SGHRS and CDR2 YFSETQ. This CDR3 is built from 13 residues. With 5 bases removed from V and 9 bases from J, the gap between germline ends came to 15 bases. This sample was taken from a study of blood T cells in healthy people across ages. Regarding the study as a whole: Versus aged donors, long-lived donors had higher diversity and more naive CD4+ cells.

Using a J-beta primer mix together with a sample-barcoded 5' primer, a second PCR was run for roughly 6 to 12 cycles. TCRdb called the 5' RACE reads again in MiXCR, with one record for every CDR3 protein. The repertoire holds hundreds of thousands of distinct CDR3 sequences, with around two thirds as singletons. Sequencing was carried out using blood. The genes are TRBV5-1 and TRBJ2-1; no clear D gene. This clonotype was sampled from a man aged 25 to 40 in good health. This chain's CDR3 is CASSPLGRVEQFF. DNA of the CDR3: TGCGCCAGCAGTCCTCTCGGTCGGGTTGAGCAGTTCTTC.